This T cell receptor beta chain was recorded in a study of shared clonotypes between healthy human individuals (dated by TCRdb to 2019 to 2021). Concerning the study at large: Three men and a couple of women, aged 18 to 49 years, made up the cohort. For each donor, CD4 naive and CD4 memory were each given three plates, CD8 naive was given two plates, and CD8 memory was given one plate. Blood TCR repertoires of a handful of healthy adults were deeply sequenced to estimate repertoire size and the extent of clonotype sharing between individuals. Different laboratories and diverse techniques were used to prepare libraries and sequence TCR repertoires, to increase sequencing depth and limit assay-specific biases. Leukapheresis yielded between about 0.85 and 9.5 billion PBMCs per donor. Study-wide conclusions, independent of this receptor: Naive subsets generally had larger estimated clonotype richness than memory subsets did. Rarefaction of sorted-subset datasets indicated incomplete sequencing despite the large sequencing depth. Because the study included a small number of donors, the genetic and exposure-history diversity represented was limited. Pairwise subsampling led to the expectation that sequencing depth would affect the degree of clonotype sharing among donors. Sharing across four donors was observed for around 4.8% of naive CD4, less than 4% of naive CD8, 2% to 2.5% of memory CD4, and about 0.4% of memory CD8 clonotypes. Higher generation probabilities were observed for clonotypes shared by all four sorted-subset donors than for non-shared clonotypes. Sampling was restricted to blood, and TCR repertoires in tissues likely differ from the TCR repertoires found in blood.

The sample holds one count of this clone. Its antigen is currently not known. No much larger clonotype is one base removed from it; base qualities were not supplied. Using the deep immunoSEQ assay, TCR CDR3 regions were amplified from genomic DNA by multiplex PCR. Extracted genomic DNA from each cell subset was spread evenly across all wells of several immunoSEQ 96-well plates, with each plate serving as a replicate. For sorted subsets, approximately 210 ng of genomic DNA, equivalent to 25,000 to 35,000 T cell genomes, went into each replicate PCR. Purified libraries were measured with a Qubit 3.0 fluorometer, size-checked on a Bioanalyzer 2100, and measured again with the KAPA Library Quantification kit. Each immunoSEQ 96-well plate was sequenced on its own single-read 150-cycle Illumina NextSeq 550 flow cell. In the paper's pipeline: Because only junctional sequences without quality scores were contained in the immunoSEQ output, filtering matching that applied to full-length reads could not be performed. To assign V/J genes and CDR3, sequences were annotated against IMGT germline references using PyIR, a Python wrapper for IgBLAST v1.9. Reads were filtered out if the reads had weak V/J assignments (E-value above 1e-6), no CDR3, stop codons, out-of-frame junctions, or ambiguous translated residues. A V3J clonotype was defined by an identical inferred V gene, J gene, and CDR3 amino acid sequence. Percentage overlap between repertoires was computed as shared unique clonotypes divided by the size of the smaller repertoire. Repertoire richness was assessed with RTK rarefaction, the Chao1 estimator, and Recon v2.1 estimates of unobserved clonotypes. For all TCRbeta clonotypes obtained by the gDNA method from a handful of donors, generation probabilities were computed with OLGA. Drawn from immuneACCESS, this table holds only the in-frame rearrangements with V and J called that TCRdb kept. Clones are partly lost; checked studies trace under half to an unresolved V gene and leave the rest unexplained. Clonal size and the V and J genes are those of that table, whereas D and trimming came from the DNA. The sample yields about 2.4 million clones; approximately 93% were counted once. The top ten clones comprise 0.36% of the sample.

Healthy HIV-negative adults with no recently reported acute infections or vaccinations were included as donors. Every donor was a Caucasian adult living in Nashville, Tennessee, USA. CD4+ T cells were enriched by magnetic negative selection, after which naive cells were positively selected on CD45RA and the negative fraction was taken as the memory subset. After blood collection by leukapheresis, PBMCs were isolated using Ficoll-Histopaque density gradient centrifugation and then cryopreserved in the vapor phase of liquid nitrogen. Analytical flow cytometry was used to check the purity and quantity of every magnetically sorted T cell population. Each sorted fraction had its genomic DNA isolated and then quantified by UV absorbance on a Nanodrop 2000c. The sequence derives from a man in his late teens or twenties in good health. Some clones in this sample may be carry-over from other donors' samples. What was sequenced was naive CD4+ T cells from PBMCs. The sample's cell subset or site label, in plain terms: CD45RA+ positively selected.

The bases read TGTGCCTGCGCAGAGACCGGGGAGCTGTTTTTT. Translated, this is CACAETGELFF. The rearranged segments are TRBV19 and TRBJ2-2, with no D gene named confidently. The cysteine opens and the phenylalanine closes a CDR3 of 11 amino acids. Only the CDR3 DNA stays, 33 bases, in frame from base 1. Sequences LNHDA (CDR1) and SQIVND (CDR2) are obtained from the germline V gene (reference sequence). The V end loses 11 bases and the J end loses 5 bases, and a stretch of 9 bases separates them.